The clone carrying this TCR beta chain was detected only a few times. Its antigen is unidentified. V was clipped by 6 bases and J by 7 bases, with 13 bases between them. The CDR3 length is 14 residues. CDR1 is MNHNY, CDR2 SVGAGI, per germline (reference sequence). These data belong to a study of cytomegalovirus exposure and HLA in healthy donors. Study-level information: Findings of an earlier analysis included around 100 million unique TCR beta sequences from roughly 200 million T cells. Study-level results: An observed cluster of highly shared sequence variants was recorded as a likely sequencing artifact.

With 60 Vbeta and 13 Jbeta primers, the PCR was carried out. Generated by immunoSEQ multiplex PCR, the TCRdb table keeps only in-frame clones and is missing some. The sample includes some 200,000 clones, just under 85% of them seen just once. This clonotype originated in a woman aged 35 to 49 in good health and CMV-seronegative. The chain recombines TRBV6-6 with TRBJ1-6, with D maybe TRBD1 (6 bases). Sequenced: PBMCs. CDR3 sequence: CASRGITGNSPLHF. The CDR3 DNA reads TGTGCCAGCAGGGGAATCACAGGGAATTCACCCCTCCACTTT.